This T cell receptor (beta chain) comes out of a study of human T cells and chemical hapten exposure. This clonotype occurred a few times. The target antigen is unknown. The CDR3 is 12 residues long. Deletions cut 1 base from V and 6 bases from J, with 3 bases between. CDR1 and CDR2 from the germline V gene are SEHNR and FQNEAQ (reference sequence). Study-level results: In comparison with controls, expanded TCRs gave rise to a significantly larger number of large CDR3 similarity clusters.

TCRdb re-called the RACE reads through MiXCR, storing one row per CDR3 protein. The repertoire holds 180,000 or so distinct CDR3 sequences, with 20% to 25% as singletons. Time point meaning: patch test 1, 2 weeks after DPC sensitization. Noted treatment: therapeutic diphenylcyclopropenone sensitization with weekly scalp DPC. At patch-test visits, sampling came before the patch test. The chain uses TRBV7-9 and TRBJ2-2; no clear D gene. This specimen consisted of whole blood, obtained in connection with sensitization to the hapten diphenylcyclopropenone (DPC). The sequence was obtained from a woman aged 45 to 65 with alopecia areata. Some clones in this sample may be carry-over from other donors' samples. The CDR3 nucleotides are TGTGCCAGCAGCTTAGTGTCCGGGGAGCTGTTTTTT. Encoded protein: CASSLVSGELFF.